A single sample is the source of the 22 T cell receptor beta chains below, sequenced in a study of blood T cell repertoires in COVID-19. Profiled with immunoSEQ multiplex PCR; TCRdb holds only in-frame clones, not every one. This sample has a few hundred thousand clones, with roughly 84% found just once. Sequencing was performed on peripheral blood. The origin of the receptors is a woman in her 40s who had recovered from COVID-19.

The chain is built from TRBV4-1 and TRBJ1-2, with D possibly matching TRBD1 (6 bases). V dropped 0 bases and J dropped 2 bases, with 19 bases sitting between them. This CDR3 has 18 residues. Germline CDR1 MGHRA, CDR2 YSYEKL. The CDR3 reads CASSQDVIRGAGNYGYTF. DNA for the CDR3: TGCGCCAGCAGCCAAGATGTTATACGGGGGGCAGGAAACTATGGCTACACCTTC.

The J gene is TRBJ1-5, the V gene TRBV6-6; a possible D gene is TRBD1 (6 bases). CDR1 is MNHNY, CDR2 SVGAGI, per germline (reference sequence). Trimming stripped 8 bases from V and 7 bases from J, with 15 bases between. This CDR3 is built from 13 residues. CDR3 nucleotide sequence: TGTGCCAGCGGTAATTCGGACAGCCAGCCCCAGCATTTT. It translates to CASGNSDSQPQHF.

The chain recombines TRBV6-4 with TRBJ2-3; D uncertain. V lost 6 bases, J lost 2 bases, and 15 bases lay in between. CDR3 length: 15 residues. The germline V gene encodes CDR1 MRHNA and CDR2 SNTAGT. The CDR3 DNA sequence: TGTGCCAGCAGCGAGGAACCACTCCCCACAGATACGCAGTATTTT. Its protein is CASSEEPLPTDTQYF.

The chain links TRBV7-9 to TRBJ1-6, with a possible D match to TRBD1 (6 bases). Germline V gives CDR1 SEHNR, CDR2 FQNEAQ (reference sequence). The CDR3 has 16 amino acids. Trimming left V 5 bases short and J 8 bases short, with 19 bases between. The CDR3 loop is CASSHTLTGSDSPLHF. The CDR3 coding sequence is TGTGCCAGCAGCCATACCCTAACAGGGAGTGATTCACCCCTCCACTTT.

The chain carries TRBV5-8 and TRBJ1-1, with unresolved D. Germline CDR1 reads SGHTS; CDR2 reads YDEGEE. V shed 3 bases and J shed 1 base, with 10 bases lying between them. CDR3 length equals 14 residues. CDR3 in amino acids: CASSYPTGNTEAFF. The CDR3 DNA reads TGTGCCAGCAGCTACCCCACCGGGAACACTGAAGCTTTCTTT.

The CDR3 reads CASSKEDRGSAEAFF. DNA for the CDR3: TGCGCCAGCAGCAAGGAGGACAGGGGCAGCGCTGAAGCTTTCTTT. The chain is built from TRBV5-1 and TRBJ1-1; TRBD1 matches 9 bases. This CDR3 has 15 amino acids. Losses at the gene ends were 4 bases for V and 6 bases for J; bases not matched to a gene: 10. CDR1 SGHRS and CDR2 YFSETQ come from the germline V gene.

The chain recombines TRBV5-4 with TRBJ1-2; TRBD1 agrees at 8 bases. CDR1 SGHNT and CDR2 YYREEE come from the germline V gene (reference sequence). V was clipped by 8 bases and J by 8 bases; unmatched bases: 20. CDR3 length: 16 residues. CDR3 sequence: CASQLGRGQAEEGYTF. The CDR3 nucleotides are TGTGCCAGTCAGCTCGGACGGGGACAGGCTGAGGAGGGCTACACCTTC.

This clone was found a few times. The CDR3 protein is CASSLEQLNTEAFF. The CDR3 DNA reads TGTGCCAGCAGCTTGGAACAGCTGAACACTGAAGCTTTCTTT. The J gene is TRBJ1-1, the V gene TRBV7-2; no firm D call. Germline lookup yields CDR1 SGHTA and CDR2 FQGNSA. V was pared by 3 bases and J by 0 bases, with 8 bases between. The CDR3 is 14 amino acids.

The sample holds a few counts of this clone. J is TRBJ1-5 and V is TRBV7-3; 9 bases are shared with TRBD1. In germline, CDR1 is SGHTA, CDR2 FQGTGA. The CDR3 has 15 amino acids. Trimming at V came to 3 bases and at J to 4 bases, leaving 4 bases not matched to a gene. Here the CDR3 reads CASSLGQGVNQPQHF. The CDR3, as DNA: TGTGCCAGCAGCTTGGGACAGGGTGTTAATCAGCCCCAGCATTTT.

The CDR3 DNA reads as TGTGCCAGCAGCTTAGTCAGGGTAGATACGCAGTATTTT. Residues: CASSLVRVDTQYF. V and J are TRBV7-6 and TRBJ2-3; perhaps TRBD1 as D (5 bases). Germline V gene sequence: CDR1 SGHVS, CDR2 FNYEAQ. V was trimmed by 1 base and J by 5 bases, leaving 7 bases between them. This CDR3 comprises 13 residues.

This chain joins TRBV5-4 and TRBJ2-3, with TRBD2 as a possible D gene (7 bases). Germline V gives CDR1 SGHNT, CDR2 YYREEE (reference sequence). This CDR3 comprises 15 residues. Trimming stripped 0 bases from V and 5 bases from J, with 13 bases between. CDR3 DNA: TGTGCCAGCAGCTTGGGTAGGGGGGGGATAGATACGCAGTATTTT. Amino acid sequence: CASSLGRGGIDTQYF.

This rearrangement joins TRBV11-2 to TRBJ2-3; 14 nucleotides line up with TRBD2. This CDR3 is built from 14 residues. Trimming took 5 bases from V and 8 from J; bases not matched to a gene: 3. Germline V CDR1 and CDR2: SGHAT, FQNNGV. In nucleotides, the CDR3 is TGTGCCAGCAGCGGGGGACTAGCGGGGGCTACGCAGTATTTT. Translated, it gives CASSGGLAGATQYF.

The chain couples TRBV7-2 to TRBJ1-2; 12 bases map to TRBD1. V lost 2 bases, J lost 6 bases, and 10 bases stayed unmatched. This CDR3 region has 17 residues. Germline CDR1 reads SGHTA; CDR2 reads FQGNSA. Here the CDR3 DNA reads TGTGCCAGCAGCTTATATGGGACAGGGGGCGGATTAGATGGCTACACCTTC. It specifies CASSLYGTGGGLDGYTF.

This chain connects TRBV4-3 to TRBJ1-3; D gene uncertain. Germline V gene sequence: CDR1 LGHNA, CDR2 YSLEER. V dropped 0 bases and J dropped 7 bases, with 10 bases sitting between them. The CDR3 sequence is 14 residues long. The CDR3 reads CASSQERLRNTIYF. The DNA for the CDR3 is TGCGCCAGCAGCCAAGAAAGACTGAGGAACACCATATATTTT.

The rearrangement joins TRBV19 to TRBJ1-5, with 7 nucleotides matching TRBD1. The germline gives CDR1 LNHDA, CDR2 SQIVND (reference sequence). The length of the CDR3 is 15 residues. V was pared by 5 bases and J by 0 bases, with 4 bases of the junction left unmatched. The DNA for the CDR3 is TGTGCCAGTAGTCCCACAGGGGTTAGCAATCAGCCCCAGCATTTT. This translates into CASSPTGVSNQPQHF.

V is TRBV14 and J is TRBJ2-5; D possibly corresponds to TRBD2 (5 bases). Trimming removed 1 base from V and 5 bases from J, with 11 bases in between. The CDR3 is made up of 14 amino acids. From germline, CDR1 is SGHDN and CDR2 FVKESK. This CDR3 is CASSQGLPGETQYF. The CDR3 region has the DNA TGTGCCAGCAGCCAAGGGCTCCCGGGGGAGACCCAGTACTTC.

V is TRBV6-5 and J is TRBJ1-2; 8 positions agree with TRBD1. CDR1 MNHEY and CDR2 SVGAGI come from the germline V gene. After removal of 8 bases from V and 4 bases from J, the junction contained 6 bases not matched to a gene. The CDR3 contains 13 residues. CDR3 in DNA: TGTGCCAGCCGACCGACAGGGGTCTATGGCTACACCTTC. Protein: CASRPTGVYGYTF.

This chain joins TRBV5-6 and TRBJ2-1; no firm D call. V was clipped by 3 bases and J by 4 bases, with 2 bases between them. The CDR3 spans 11 residues. From germline, CDR1 is SGHDT and CDR2 YYEEEE. The CDR3 spells CASSSYNEQFF. As DNA, the CDR3 is TGTGCCAGCAGCTCTTACAATGAGCAGTTCTTC. Complete variable domain (other parts from reference TRBV5-6 and TRBJ2-1): DAGVTQSPTHLIKTRGQQVTLRCSPKSGHDTVSWYQQALGQGPQFIFQYYEEEERQRGNFPDRFSGHQFPNYSSELNVNALLLGDSALYLCASSSYNEQFFGPGTRLTVL.

The genes are TRBV4-1 and TRBJ1-1; D unresolved. Germline CDR1 MGHRA, CDR2 YSYEKL. Trimming removed 1 base at V and 3 bases at J, with 9 bases between. The CDR3 has 14 residues. The CDR3 coding sequence is TGCGCCAGCAGCCAAGGAGACACAGACACTGAAGCTTTCTTT. Translating it yields CASSQGDTDTEAFF.

The J gene is TRBJ2-1, the V gene TRBV9; 9 bases are shared with TRBD2. CDR3 length: 16 amino acids. V dropped 0 bases and J dropped 7; count of bases not matched to a gene: 8. CDR1 SGDLS and CDR2 YYNGEE come from the germline V gene. The CDR3 here is CASSVAGAGGYNEQFF. The CDR3 coding sequence is TGTGCCAGCAGCGTAGCTGGAGCGGGGGGTTATAATGAGCAGTTCTTC.

The chain employs TRBV19 and TRBJ2-2; D is uncertain. Trimming took 7 bases from V and 0 from J, leaving 15 bases between them. The CDR3 has 16 residues. Germline lookup yields CDR1 LNHDA and CDR2 SQIVND (reference sequence). As DNA, the CDR3 is TGTGCCAGTAAAAAACCGCAACAGTCGAACACCGGGGAGCTGTTTTTT. It translates to CASKKPQQSNTGELFF.

This clone came up a few times. Here the CDR3 DNA reads TGCAGTGCTAGTAATGGGAGAAACTATGGCTACACCTTC. Translation gives CSASNGRNYGYTF. V and J are TRBV20-1 and TRBJ1-2; D is ambiguous. V was clipped by 3 bases and J by 2 bases, with 10 bases between them. The CDR3 is 13 amino acids. CDR1 DFQATT and CDR2 SNEGSKA come from the germline V gene (reference sequence).